Listed here are 6 T cell receptor beta chains from one sample, sequenced in a study of neoadjuvant anti-PD-1 for oral cavity cancer. Assay used: immunoSEQ multiplex PCR; TCRdb lists only in-frame clones, some missing. Among some 15,000 clones listed, 65% to 75% were seen once. Sequenced material: PBMCs, taken before nivolumab (anti-PD-1) treatment. The receptor source for this set is a person between 35 and 79 years old with oral cavity squamous cell carcinoma.

The chain has TRBV18 and TRBJ2-7; 7 bases align to TRBD1. The CDR3 consists of 13 residues. The J segment lost 6 bases and the V segment lost 7 bases, leaving 9 bases of the junction unmatched. In germline, CDR1 is KGHSH, CDR2 LQKENI. CDR3 loop: CASFRDRGGEQYF. In nucleotides, the CDR3 is TGTGCCAGCTTCCGGGACAGAGGGGGCGAGCAGTACTTC.

The gene calls are TRBV6-1 and TRBJ2-5, with D perhaps assigned TRBD1 or TRBD2 (5 bases each). Trimming stripped 7 bases from V and 2 bases from J, with 17 bases between. Per the germline V gene, CDR1 is MNHNS and CDR2 is SASEGT. This CDR3 is built from 15 residues. CDR3 DNA sequence: TGTGCCAGCACCCTCTATAGGGGACGGCAAGAGACCCAGTACTTC. This encodes CASTLYRGRQETQYF.

The CDR3 loop reads CASSSTPGQGSSGNTIYF. As DNA, the CDR3 is TGCGCCAGCAGCTCCACACCGGGACAGGGTTCCTCTGGAAACACCATATATTTT. This chain uses TRBV5-1 with TRBJ1-3, with TRBD1 identical over 9 bases. Trimming at V came to 3 bases and at J to 0 bases, leaving 10 bases not matched to a gene. Per the germline V gene, CDR1 is SGHRS and CDR2 is YFSETQ. The CDR3 length is 18 residues.

This clone has more than one count but fewer than ten. The chain is built from TRBV10-3 and TRBJ2-3, with D possibly TRBD2 on 5 matching bases. This CDR3 contains 14 residues. Per germline, CDR1 ENHRY and CDR2 SYGVKD. Trimming removed 6 bases at V and 0 bases at J, with 10 bases between. CDR3 protein: CAISDAGSTDTQYF. The CDR3 DNA follows: TGTGCCATCAGCGACGCGGGTAGCACAGATACGCAGTATTTT.

This clone was counted between two and nine times. The chain links TRBV5-5 to TRBJ1-5, with 7 positions matching TRBD1. The CDR3 is made up of 13 amino acids. V was clipped by 3 bases and J by 5 bases; unmatched bases: 2. Germline CDR1 is SGHKS and CDR2 is YYEKEE (reference sequence). CDR3 loop: CASSWDRHQPQHF. Here the CDR3 DNA reads TGTGCCAGCAGCTGGGACAGACATCAGCCCCAGCATTTT.

The V and J genes are TRBV19 and TRBJ1-1; D gene uncertain. The CDR3 is made up of 17 amino acids. Trimming took off 7 bases at V and 0 bases at J, with 21 bases between the two ends. The germline gives CDR1 LNHDA, CDR2 SQIVND (reference sequence). The CDR3 coding sequence is TGTGCCAGTACCTCCTCGCGAGGGCACAACTTGAACACTGAAGCTTTCTTT. The encoded protein is CASTSSRGHNLNTEAFF.